Listed below are T cell receptor beta chains from one sample, sequenced in a study of spatial heterogeneity in lung cancer. TCRdb processed the 5' RACE reads anew with MiXCR; each CDR3 protein has one entry. The data show thousands of distinct CDR3 sequences, around 3% seen once. The specimen was lung tumor tissue, collected at surgery. Receptors were obtained from a male donor with early-stage non-small cell lung cancer. CDR3s include the opening cysteine and the closing phenylalanine or tryptophan. The D gene is left open where the match is weak. Clone sizes are given selectively: once, few, many, or a class where the clone is expanded.

CDR3 DNA: TGTGCCAGCAGATCGCCGGGACAGGGTCCCGGGGAGCTGTTTTTT
CDR3 protein: CASRSPGQGPGELFF
D gene: TRBD1
clone size: -
CDR3 length: 15
J gene: TRBJ2-2
V gene: TRBV6-6

CDR3 DNA: TGTGCCAGTAGTATCGGACACACCGGGGAGCTGTTTTTT
CDR3 protein: CASSIGHTGELFF
D gene: -
clone size: medium-sized
CDR3 length: 13
J gene: TRBJ2-2
V gene: TRBV19

CDR3 DNA: TGCAGTGCTGATTCAGGGTCGGGTCGCTACACCTTC
CDR3 protein: CSADSGSGRYTF
D gene: -
clone size: many
CDR3 length: 12
J gene: TRBJ1-2
V gene: TRBV20-1

CDR3 DNA: TGTGCCAGCAGACTAGTCACCGGGGAGCTGTTTTTT
CDR3 protein: CASRLVTGELFF
D gene: -
clone size: many
CDR3 length: 12
J gene: TRBJ2-2
V gene: TRBV12-3/TRBV12-4

CDR3 DNA: TGTGCCAGCAGTTTCGGGACAGGGGTCGCTGAAGCTTTCTTT
CDR3 protein: CASSFGTGVAEAFF
D gene: TRBD1
clone size: many
CDR3 length: 14
J gene: TRBJ1-1
V gene: TRBV6-5

CDR3 DNA: TGTGCCAGCAGCGCGACTGAAGCCGGGGAGCTGTTTTTT
CDR3 protein: CASSATEAGELFF
D gene: -
clone size: medium-sized
CDR3 length: 13
J gene: TRBJ2-2
V gene: TRBV7-2

CDR3 DNA: TGCGCCAGCAGCTCGCCCGGGACAGGTAACACTGAAGCTTTCTTT
CDR3 protein: CASSSPGTGNTEAFF
D gene: TRBD1
clone size: many
CDR3 length: 15
J gene: TRBJ1-1
V gene: TRBV5-1

CDR3 DNA: TGTGCCAGCAGCTTAATAGCGGGGGGAACCAATGAGCAGTTCTTC
CDR3 protein: CASSLIAGGTNEQFF
D gene: TRBD2
clone size: many
CDR3 length: 15
J gene: TRBJ2-1
V gene: TRBV7-3

CDR3 DNA: TGTGCCAGCGGTGTCTCTGGGGCCAACGTCCTGACTTTC
CDR3 protein: CASGVSGANVLTF
D gene: -
clone size: many
CDR3 length: 13
J gene: TRBJ2-6
V gene: TRBV6-5

CDR3 DNA: TGTGCCAGCACCCCTCCGGCGGGGATTGGGGCCAACGTCCTGACTTTC
CDR3 protein: CASTPPAGIGANVLTF
D gene: -
clone size: many
CDR3 length: 16
J gene: TRBJ2-6
V gene: TRBV12-3/TRBV12-4

CDR3 DNA: TGTGCCAGTCAAGACAGCTCCTATAATTCACCCCTCCACTTT
CDR3 protein: CASQDSSYNSPLHF
D gene: -
clone size: many
CDR3 length: 14
J gene: TRBJ1-6
V gene: TRBV2

CDR3 DNA: TGTGCCAGCTCACCCTGGACAGGAATCACAGATACGCAGTATTTT
CDR3 protein: CASSPWTGITDTQYF
D gene: TRBD1
clone size: medium-sized
CDR3 length: 15
J gene: TRBJ2-3
V gene: TRBV18

CDR3 DNA: TGCAGTGCATCTCAGGGAGGCGGGTATGAAAAACTGTTTTTT
CDR3 protein: CSASQGGGYEKLFF
D gene: -
clone size: medium-sized
CDR3 length: 14
J gene: TRBJ1-4
V gene: TRBV20-1

CDR3 DNA: TGTGCCAGCAGCTTGGGGATTCGGACCGGGGAGCTGTTTTTT
CDR3 protein: CASSLGIRTGELFF
D gene: -
clone size: many
CDR3 length: 14
J gene: TRBJ2-2
V gene: TRBV5-6

CDR3 DNA: TGTGCCAGTAGTATCCTGCGGCCACTTGGTGAAAAACTGTTTTTT
CDR3 protein: CASSILRPLGEKLFF
D gene: -
clone size: medium-sized
CDR3 length: 15
J gene: TRBJ1-4
V gene: TRBV19

CDR3 DNA: TGCGCCAGCAGCCTCGGACTAGCCACAGATACGCAGTATTTT
CDR3 protein: CASSLGLATDTQYF
D gene: TRBD2
clone size: -
CDR3 length: 14
J gene: TRBJ2-3
V gene: TRBV5-1

CDR3 DNA: TGCGCCAGCAGCCGGGGGACCTCGAGGACTAATGAAAAACTGTTTTTT
CDR3 protein: CASSRGTSRTNEKLFF
D gene: -
clone size: many
CDR3 length: 16
J gene: TRBJ1-4
V gene: TRBV4-1

CDR3 DNA: TGTGCCAGCACCCGGGACAGGGTTGGAGAGACCCAGTACTTC
CDR3 protein: CASTRDRVGETQYF
D gene: TRBD1
clone size: medium-sized
CDR3 length: 14
J gene: TRBJ2-5
V gene: TRBV11-2

CDR3 DNA: TGTGCCAGCAGCCGAAGGACTAGCGGGGGGGGTCTCTCCTACAATGAGCAGTTCTTC
CDR3 protein: CASSRRTSGGGLSYNEQFF
D gene: TRBD2
clone size: many
CDR3 length: 19
J gene: TRBJ2-1
V gene: TRBV3-1

CDR3 DNA: TGTGCCATCAGTGAGCTTCCTAGCGGGAGCGCAGATACGCAGTATTTT
CDR3 protein: CAISELPSGSADTQYF
D gene: TRBD2
clone size: many
CDR3 length: 16
J gene: TRBJ2-3
V gene: TRBV10-3

CDR3 DNA: TGTGCCAGCAGTCTCCTAGGGCGGGGGGGAGAGCAGTACTTC
CDR3 protein: CASSLLGRGGEQYF
D gene: TRBD2
clone size: many
CDR3 length: 14
J gene: TRBJ2-7
V gene: TRBV27

CDR3 DNA: TGTGCCAGCAGCTTAGGGCGGGGGAGCTCCTGGCGCACAGATACGCAGTATTTT
CDR3 protein: CASSLGRGSSWRTDTQYF
D gene: TRBD2
clone size: many
CDR3 length: 18
J gene: TRBJ2-3
V gene: TRBV11-2

CDR3 DNA: TGTGCCAGCAGTGGGGACAGGGGCGCCAATCAGCCCCAGCATTTT
CDR3 protein: CASSGDRGANQPQHF
D gene: TRBD1
clone size: many
CDR3 length: 15
J gene: TRBJ1-5
V gene: TRBV2

CDR3 DNA: TGTGCCATCAGTGCCGGGACCTATAGCAATCAGCCCCAGCATTTT
CDR3 protein: CAISAGTYSNQPQHF
D gene: -
clone size: many
CDR3 length: 15
J gene: TRBJ1-5
V gene: TRBV10-3

CDR3 DNA: TGTGCCAGCAGCTTAGTTGAGCACGAGCAGTACTTC
CDR3 protein: CASSLVEHEQYF
D gene: -
clone size: many
CDR3 length: 12
J gene: TRBJ2-7
V gene: TRBV7-9

CDR3 DNA: TGTGCCTGGAGGAGACAGGGGGCAACATACGAGCAGTACTTC
CDR3 protein: CAWRRQGATYEQYF
D gene: TRBD1
clone size: many
CDR3 length: 14
J gene: TRBJ2-7
V gene: TRBV30

CDR3 DNA: TGCAGCGTTTCCCCGGCCGGAACAGATACGCAGTATTTT
CDR3 protein: CSVSPAGTDTQYF
D gene: -
clone size: medium-sized
CDR3 length: 13
J gene: TRBJ2-3
V gene: TRBV29-1

CDR3 DNA: TGCGCCAGCAGCTTGGGACAGGGGGACACCGGGGAGCTGTTTTTT
CDR3 protein: CASSLGQGDTGELFF
D gene: TRBD1
clone size: medium-sized
CDR3 length: 15
J gene: TRBJ2-2
V gene: TRBV5-1

CDR3 DNA: TGTGCCAGCAGTTTTTCGGGGGATCAGCCCCAGCATTTT
CDR3 protein: CASSFSGDQPQHF
D gene: -
clone size: medium-sized
CDR3 length: 13
J gene: TRBJ1-5
V gene: TRBV12-3/TRBV12-4